The clone carrying this TCR beta chain has a handful of counts. The TCR alpha and TCR beta cDNA libraries, bearing sample barcodes and UMIs, were generated by 5'RACE using constant-segment primers. Each CDR3 protein gets one entry after TCRdb re-called the 5' RACE reads with MiXCR. The sample includes roughly 52,000 distinct CDR3 sequences, more than 9% seen only once; the top ten take 1.2%. This CDR3 region has 15 residues. Germline CDR1 is KGHSH and CDR2 is LQKENI. V was trimmed by 0 bases and J by 5 bases, leaving 14 bases between them. The record originates from a study of T-cell memory formation after mild COVID-19. Overall study: The study found TCR clusters largely donor specific.

Sequenced: PBMCs or a T cell subset sorted from them (not recorded which). The clonotype was recovered from a man aged 18 to 29 who had mild COVID-19 (a few samples of this study predate the infection). Cell type and time point are not known. The J gene is TRBJ2-7, the V gene TRBV18, with D perhaps assigned TRBD1 or TRBD2 (5 bases each). CDR3 nucleotides: TGTGCCAGCTCACCACCGAGCCACGGGGACGACGAGCAGTACTTC. It specifies CASSPPSHGDDEQYF.